These 11 T cell receptor beta chains came from one sample sequenced in a study of T-cell reconstitution after alpha-beta-depleted transplantation in children listed by TCRdb under 2016. The treatment or condition label, read with the paper, signifies: allogeneic hematopoietic cell transplantation with graft depleted of TCRalphabeta T cells and CD19 B cells. The library was made by PCR. The run used an Illumina HiSeq 2500. TCR library preparation used molecular barcoding, with unique molecular identifiers applied to normalize quantification of the TCRbeta repertoire. The public reads were quality trimmed at Q25 with fastp and then assembled into clones with MiXCR by TCRdb, keeping productive beta chains. Identical CDR3 proteins give one entry, which carries the most common genes and DNA. Present in this sample are roughly 110,000 distinct CDR3 sequences, 9% to 12% of which were seen just once. The ten biggest clones cover 34% of the sample.

The sample consisted of PBMCs, taken before TCRalphabeta/CD19-depleted stem cell transplant. The receptors shown here come from a boy aged 2 to 10 with acute lymphoblastic leukemia, due to receive a stem cell transplant.

The rearrangement uses TRBV4-1 and TRBJ2-1; TRBD1 matches at 9 bases. The CDR3 runs to 18 residues. V trimming: 3 bases; J trimming: 6 bases; junction bases outside the gene matches: 15. Germline loops: CDR1 MGHRA, CDR2 YSYEKL. The CDR3 reads CASSHDPSTGGALNEQFF. The CDR3 nucleotides read TGCGCCAGCAGCCACGACCCAAGTACAGGGGGCGCGCTCAATGAGCAGTTCTTC.

The sample holds a few counts of this clonotype. V gene TRBV6-5 combines with J gene TRBJ1-4; a possible D gene is TRBD1 (5 bases). The CDR3 length is 14 residues. The V gene's germline CDR1 is MNHEY and CDR2 SVGAGI. The ends were cut back, 6 bases at V and 0 bases at J, with 8 bases in the middle. The CDR3 nucleotides read TGTGCCAGCAGGGCAGGGACAACTAATGAAAAACTGTTTTTT. This sequence encodes CASRAGTTNEKLFF.

This clonotype has just a few counts. The chain links TRBV29-1 to TRBJ2-7, with 7 bases identical to TRBD1. J gave up 2 bases and V 6 bases, and 4 bases lay outside the gene matches. The length of the CDR3 is 12 residues. Per the germline V gene, CDR1 is SQVTM and CDR2 is ANQGSEA. Here the CDR3 reads CSVRTGPYEQYF. The CDR3 nucleotides are TGCAGCGTCCGGACAGGCCCCTACGAGCAGTACTTC.

The gene calls are TRBV20-1 and TRBJ1-5, with D perhaps TRBD1 (5 bases). V lost 4 bases to trimming and J lost 0 bases, with 13 bases between them. CDR3 length: 15 residues. Germline V gives CDR1 DFQATT, CDR2 SNEGSKA (reference sequence). CDR3 DNA: TGCAGTGCTATTAAGACAGTATATAGCAATCAGCCCCAGCATTTT. Protein product: CSAIKTVYSNQPQHF.

The CDR3 sequence is CASSDGTSGSEQYF. The CDR3 DNA follows: TGTGCCAGCAGTGACGGGACTAGCGGGAGTGAGCAGTACTTC. This chain connects TRBV6-1 to TRBJ2-7; 14 nucleotides match TRBD2. V shed 3 bases, J shed 7 bases, and the junction held 2 bases outside the gene matches. The CDR3 consists of 14 residues. Looked up from germline, CDR1 is MNHNS and CDR2 is SASEGT.

Ten or more counts support this clonotype. In DNA form, the CDR3 reads TGCGCCAGCAGCTTGGATCGGCAGATCTACGAGCAGTACTTC. This sequence encodes CASSLDRQIYEQYF. The chain employs TRBV5-1 and TRBJ2-7; no reliable D call. The V gene lost 0 bases and the J gene lost 3 bases, with 10 bases spanning the gap. The CDR3 has 14 amino acids. Germline V gene lookup returns CDR1 SGHRS and CDR2 YFSETQ.

This chain joins TRBV20-1 and TRBJ1-1; D remains ambiguous. CDR3 length equals 12 residues. Germline V gene lookup returns CDR1 DFQATT and CDR2 SNEGSKA (reference sequence). Trimming pared 7 bases from V and 0 bases from J, leaving 9 bases between. CDR3 in DNA: TGCAGTGGTACGACTATGAACACTGAAGCTTTCTTT. Translating gives CSGTTMNTEAFF.

The CDR3 DNA is TGTGCCAGCAGCCTCCGAACCGGGACAGCTTACGAAAAACTGTTTTTT. It specifies CASSLRTGTAYEKLFF. The J gene is TRBJ1-4, the V gene TRBV7-8, with 7 bases matching TRBD1. V dropped 5 bases and J dropped 8; count of bases not matched to a gene: 14. The CDR3 has 16 residues. In germline, CDR1 is SGHVS, CDR2 FQNEAQ.

The CDR3 DNA reads TGTGCCAGCAGCCAAGTTCACCAAGGGAACACTGAAGCTTTCTTT. Its protein is CASSQVHQGNTEAFF. This chain links TRBV3-1 with TRBJ1-1; D unresolved. Trimming shortened V by 1 base and J by 1 base, and 10 bases separated the two germline ends. The CDR3 sequence is 15 residues long. Germline lookup yields CDR1 LGHDT and CDR2 YNNKEL (reference sequence).

V usage is TRBV18 and J usage is TRBJ2-5; D is uncertain. The V end was cut by 5 bases, the J end by 2 bases, with 6 bases between. Germline lookup yields CDR1 KGHSH and CDR2 LQKENI. This CDR3 is 12 amino acids long. Here the CDR3 DNA reads TGTGCCAGCTCAGGAACACAAGAGACCCAGTACTTC. Translated: CASSGTQETQYF.

The chain uses TRBV7-9 and TRBJ1-5; D perhaps matches TRBD1 (5 bases). The germline gives CDR1 SEHNR, CDR2 FQNEAQ (reference sequence). Trimming shortened V by 1 base and J by 1 base, and 14 bases separated the two germline ends. CDR3 size: 17 residues. The CDR3 loop reads CASSLVSGSGSNQPQHF. DNA for the CDR3: TGTGCCAGCAGCTTAGTTTCAGGGAGCGGCAGCAATCAGCCCCAGCATTTT.